Below, one TCR beta chain is given with its context. While infection was still active, Seattle patients were enrolled and then followed longitudinally. The data were obtained in a study of blood T cell repertoires in COVID-19. For the study at large: Both acute and convalescent COVID-19 samples were obtained from the United States, Italy and Spain. PBMCs, B-cell-depleted T cells, or T cells provided the cDNA or gDNA that made up the material.

Trimming pared 3 bases from V and 2 bases from J, leaving 6 bases between. The CDR3 contains 14 residues. The V gene's germline CDR1 is SGDLS and CDR2 YYNGEE. Original processing notes: Counts of nucleated cells, estimated from reference gene primer amplification, were obtained. TCRdb's copy holds only in-frame clones and misses some; the assay was immunoSEQ multiplex PCR. For V, J and clone size, that table is used; D and trimming come from the DNA. Here the sample spans about 170,000 clones, more than 75% being singletons. This receptor was obtained from a woman older than 75 with COVID-19, enrolled during active disease. The chain employs TRBV9 and TRBJ1-6; no definite D call. Sequenced input: peripheral blood. The chain's CDR3 is CASSAVPYNSPLHF. The CDR3 region has the DNA TGTGCCAGCAGCGCCGTTCCCTATAATTCACCCCTCCACTTT.